This TCR beta chain was recovered during a study of cytomegalovirus exposure and HLA in healthy donors. This PCR relied on a set of 60 Vbeta primers and 13 Jbeta primers. The table came from immunoSEQ multiplex PCR; TCRdb's copy has only in-frame clones and leaves some out. This table has 150,000 or so clones, more than 70% appearing once. Germline V CDR1 and CDR2: MDHEN, SYDVKM. This CDR3 spans 14 amino acids. Germline trimming cut 7 bases from V and 5 bases from J; bases unmatched to any gene: 10. V is TRBV28 and J is TRBJ1-2; 7 bases line up with TRBD1. Sample: PBMCs. This TCR came from a woman in her forties in good health and CMV-seropositive. CDR3 nucleotides: TGTGCCAGCACTCCACCCAGGGGGTGGTATGGCTACACCTTC. Residues: CASTPPRGWYGYTF.